The 25 T cell receptor beta chains below come from one sample, sequenced in a study of OX40 agonist ivuxolimab in advanced cancers. Data came from immunoSEQ multiplex PCR; TCRdb stores just in-frame clones and leaves some out. The sample has around 37,000 clones; around 89% are singletons. The sample in question was CD4+ or CD8+ T cells sorted from blood, obtained in a trial of the OX40 agonist ivuxolimab. These receptors originate from an adult with an advanced solid tumor such as melanoma, head and neck, liver or kidney cancer.

The rearrangement links TRBV28 to TRBJ1-6; a weak D match, TRBD1 (5 bases). Per germline, CDR1 MDHEN and CDR2 SYDVKM. Deletions cut 6 bases from V and 10 bases from J, with 19 bases between. CDR3 length equals 15 residues. The CDR3 DNA sequence: TGTGCCAGCAGCCCTAGGCAGGGATCAGGCTCACCCCTCCACTTT. Amino acid sequence: CASSPRQGSGSPLHF.

This chain links TRBV30 with TRBJ1-6; D is unresolved. Germline V gives CDR1 GTSNPN, CDR2 SVGIG (reference sequence). The CDR3 is 14 amino acids. V lost 0 bases to trimming and J lost 8 bases, with 11 bases between them. The CDR3 coding sequence is TGTGCCTGGAGTGTCGACGGGGATTATTCACCCCTCCACTTT. Protein: CAWSVDGDYSPLHF.

The DNA for the CDR3 is TGTGCCAGCAGCGACACGACAGGCTCCTACGAGCAGTACTTC. Its translation is CASSDTTGSYEQYF. The rearrangement links TRBV5-8 to TRBJ2-7, with D maybe TRBD1 (6 bases). The CDR3 spans 14 residues. Germline V lookup: CDR1 SGHTS, CDR2 YDEGEE. Trimming shortened V by 4 bases and J by 0 bases, and 11 bases separated the two germline ends.

The V call is TRBV15, the J call TRBJ1-4, with TRBD1 matching over 9 bases. The length of the CDR3 is 15 residues. With 3 bases clipped from V and 5 bases from J, the junction kept 4 bases outside the gene matches. Germline loops: CDR1 LNHNV, CDR2 YYDKDF (reference sequence). CDR3 coding DNA: TGTGCCACCAGCAGTGCCGGGACAGGGAATGAAAAACTGTTTTTT. It codes for CATSSAGTGNEKLFF. The whole variable domain, remainder taken from reference TRBV15 and TRBJ1-4, is DAMVIQNPRYQVTQFGKPVTLSCSQTLNHNVMYWYQQKSSQAPKLLFHYYDKDFNNEADTPDNFQSRRPNTSFCFLDIRSPGLGDTAMYLCATSSAGTGNEKLFFGSGTQLSVL.

The chain couples TRBV9 to TRBJ1-2, with D unclear. The CDR3 loop spans 14 amino acids. Trimming shortened V by 6 bases and J by 5 bases, and 17 bases separated the two germline ends. CDR1 and CDR2 from the germline V gene are SGDLS and YYNGEE. CDR3 coding DNA: TGTGCCAGCACCAACTCCGGATGGGGATATGGCTACACCTTC. Amino acid sequence: CASTNSGWGYGYTF.

The chain employs TRBV9 and TRBJ2-7; 8 bases map to TRBD2. The CDR3 is 15 amino acids. V shed 0 bases and J 1 base; nucleotides not matched to a gene: 3. In germline, CDR1 is SGDLS, CDR2 YYNGEE. The DNA of the CDR3 is TGTGCCAGCAGCGTAGGAAGCGGGGGATCCTACGAGCAGTACTTC. This sequence encodes CASSVGSGGSYEQYF.

This chain links TRBV13 with TRBJ2-7, with D possibly TRBD2 on 6 matching bases. This CDR3 is built from 16 residues. Trimming left V 5 bases short and J 5 bases short, with 22 bases between. Germline values: CDR1 PRHDT, CDR2 FYEKMQ (reference sequence). The CDR3 DNA is TGTGCCAGCAGCCCCCAAAGCACGGGAGCCCCCAACGAGCAGTACTTC. Its translation is CASSPQSTGAPNEQYF.

This sequence joins TRBV19 and TRBJ2-3; D possibly corresponds to TRBD2 (5 bases). V dropped 3 bases and J dropped 6 bases, with 19 bases sitting between them. The germline V gene encodes CDR1 LNHDA and CDR2 SQIVND (reference sequence). There are 16 residues in the CDR3. The CDR3 sequence is CASSMGSGALRDTQYF. As DNA, the CDR3 is TGTGCCAGTAGTATGGGAAGCGGAGCTCTTCGGGATACGCAGTATTTT.

The CDR3 DNA follows: TGTGCCAGCAGCGTAGTGGGCAATTCCTACGAGCAGTACTTC. Translation gives CASSVVGNSYEQYF. This chain links TRBV9 with TRBJ2-7; no clear D gene. Per the germline V gene, CDR1 is SGDLS and CDR2 is YYNGEE. The CDR3 has 14 amino acids. The V end lost 0 bases, the J end lost 1 base, and 8 bases lay between the germline ends. Supplemented by reference TRBV9 and TRBJ2-7, the full variable domain reads DSGVTQTPKHLITATGQRVTLRCSPRSGDLSVYWYQQSLDQGLQFLIQYYNGEERAKGNILERFSAQQFPDLHSELNLSSLELGDSALYFCASSVVGNSYEQYFGPGTRLTVT.

This clone was detected a few times. This chain links TRBV7-8 with TRBJ1-1; D gene ambiguous. CDR1 is SGHVS and CDR2 is FQNEAQ in the germline V gene. This CDR3 contains 15 residues. Trimming pared 1 base from V and 3 bases from J, leaving 12 bases between. CDR3 sequence (DNA): TGTGCCAGCAGCTTAGGTCCGCGGGGATACACTGAAGCTTTCTTT. Translation gives CASSLGPRGYTEAFF.

The chain employs TRBV7-9 and TRBJ2-7, with a tentative D call TRBD2 (5 bases). This CDR3 has 14 residues. The V end was cut by 4 bases, the J end by 4 bases, with 14 bases between. Germline CDR1 reads SEHNR; CDR2 reads FQNEAQ (reference sequence). The CDR3, as DNA: TGTGCCAGCAGCTCCCGGGGTAGCCGTTACGAGCAGTACTTC. Residues: CASSSRGSRYEQYF.

This clone was detected once. The gene calls are TRBV5-1 and TRBJ2-7, with D possibly being TRBD1 (6 bases). Looked up from germline, CDR1 is SGHRS and CDR2 is YFSETQ. Trimming pared 8 bases from V and 4 bases from J, leaving 19 bases between. The length of the CDR3 is 14 residues. The CDR3 DNA follows: TGCGCCAGTCGACCCGACAGGAGTTTTTACGAGCAGTACTTC. Translating gives CASRPDRSFYEQYF. Using reference TRBV5-1 and TRBJ2-7 for the parts outside the CDR3, the full variable domain is KAGVTQTPRYLIKTRGQQVTLSCSPISGHRSVSWYQQTPGQGLQFLFEYFSETQRNKGNFPGRFSGRQFSNSRSEMNVSTLELGDSALYLCASRPDRSFYEQYFGPGTRLTVT.

This clone has a single count. Other DNA variants within this sample encode the same CDR3. The V call is TRBV9, the J call TRBJ1-5, with 9 bases matching TRBD1. This CDR3 has 14 residues. Germline lookup yields CDR1 SGDLS and CDR2 YYNGEE. Trimming cost V 3 bases and J 7 bases; bases outside gene matches: 5. The CDR3 spells CASSAGTGGQPQHF. Written as DNA, the CDR3 is TGTGCCAGCAGCGCAGGAACAGGGGGCCAGCCCCAGCATTTT.

The rearrangement links TRBV7-9 to TRBJ2-1; TRBD2 aligns across 10 bases. From germline, CDR1 is SEHNR and CDR2 FQNEAQ (reference sequence). Unmatched junction bases numbered 5, after V lost 2 bases and J lost 7 bases. This CDR3 has 15 residues. The CDR3 DNA reads TGTGCCAGCAGCTTACTACTAGCGGGAACGAATGAGCAGTTCTTC. Translation: CASSLLLAGTNEQFF.

This rearrangement joins TRBV9 to TRBJ2-7; D remains ambiguous. Looked up from germline, CDR1 is SGDLS and CDR2 is YYNGEE. Trimming left V 4 bases short and J 6 bases short, with 11 bases between. The CDR3 has 12 amino acids. CDR3 sequence (DNA): TGTGCCAGCAGCCTCCCCCCTTCCGAGCAGTACTTC. Amino acid sequence: CASSLPPSEQYF.

This sequence joins TRBV5-1 and TRBJ2-7; TRBD2 is a possible D gene (5 bases). The V and J ends lost 0 bases and 7 bases respectively, with 5 bases between them. The germline CDR1 and CDR2 sequences are SGHRS and YFSETQ. The CDR3 is made up of 11 amino acids. CDR3 DNA sequence: TGCGCCAGCAGCTTGGCGGGAGAGCAGTACTTC. Translated: CASSLAGEQYF.

This sequence joins TRBV28 and TRBJ1-1; D might be TRBD1 (5 bases). Germline V lookup: CDR1 MDHEN, CDR2 SYDVKM. Trimming left V 3 bases short and J 1 base short, with 9 bases between. This CDR3 comprises 14 residues. The CDR3 spells CASSFLGTNTEAFF. DNA of the CDR3: TGTGCCAGCAGTTTCCTGGGGACGAACACTGAAGCTTTCTTT.

The CDR3 bases are TGTGCCAGCAGTGATGATTCTTTTGCTTACAATGAGCAGTTCTTC. Its translation is CASSDDSFAYNEQFF. This chain uses TRBV27 with TRBJ2-1, with D uncertain. The CDR3 is 15 amino acids. The germline V gene has CDR1 MNHEY and CDR2 SMNVEV (reference sequence). Trimming took off 5 bases at V and 4 bases at J, with 15 bases between the two ends.

This clone was counted once. The J gene is TRBJ2-3, the V gene TRBV27; no reliable D call. The CDR3 extends over 12 amino acids. V was clipped by 6 bases and J by 2 bases, with 6 bases between them. Germline values: CDR1 MNHEY, CDR2 SMNVEV (reference sequence). The DNA for the CDR3 is TGTGCCAGCAGGGACCCCACAGATACGCAGTATTTT. Translation: CASRDPTDTQYF.

This chain uses TRBV4-1 with TRBJ1-1; D unresolved. The V end lost 0 bases, the J end lost 4 bases, and 6 bases lay between the germline ends. Germline V gene lookup returns CDR1 MGHRA and CDR2 YSYEKL. The CDR3 extends over 13 amino acids. The CDR3 DNA follows: TGCGCCAGCAGCCAAGAAAGGGTCACTGAAGCTTTCTTT. Translation gives CASSQERVTEAFF.

V usage is TRBV27 and J usage is TRBJ2-7, with D maybe TRBD2 (6 bases). The CDR3 extends over 12 amino acids. The V end lost 3 bases, the J end lost 7 bases, and 10 bases lay between the germline ends. Germline-derived CDR1 and CDR2 are MNHEY and SMNVEV (reference sequence). CDR3 residues: CASSFFRGEQYF. CDR3 coding DNA: TGTGCCAGCAGTTTCTTCCGGGGGGAGCAGTACTTC.

This sequence joins TRBV27 and TRBJ1-5, with a possible D match to TRBD1 (5 bases). Per the germline V gene, CDR1 is MNHEY and CDR2 is SMNVEV (reference sequence). The CDR3 contains 13 residues. Between the trimmed V and J ends, which lost 5 bases and 5 bases, there was a span of 10 bases. This chain's CDR3 is CASSIMGDQPQHF. CDR3 bases: TGTGCCAGCAGTATAATGGGGGATCAGCCCCAGCATTTT.

This chain connects TRBV5-1 to TRBJ2-4; possible D gene TRBD2, 5 bases. Germline CDR1 SGHRS, CDR2 YFSETQ. V was cut by 2 bases and J by 1 base, with 16 bases left in between. CDR3 size: 17 residues. CDR3 protein: CASSLPSRAGAKNIQYF. The CDR3 DNA follows: TGCGCCAGCAGCTTACCTTCGCGGGCCGGCGCCAAAAACATTCAGTACTTC. Full variable domain (missing parts from reference TRBV5-1 and TRBJ2-4): KAGVTQTPRYLIKTRGQQVTLSCSPISGHRSVSWYQQTPGQGLQFLFEYFSETQRNKGNFPGRFSGRQFSNSRSEMNVSTLELGDSALYLCASSLPSRAGAKNIQYFGAGTRLSVL.

The genes are TRBV5-1 and TRBJ2-5, with TRBD1 as a possible D gene (6 bases). The DNA end lines up better with TRBJ2-7; the J call may be wrong. The germline V gene has CDR1 SGHRS and CDR2 YFSETQ. This CDR3 has 15 residues. CDR3 nucleotide sequence: TGCGCCAGCAGCTTGGAAGGGGGTGGACCCTACGAGCAGTACTTC. It yields the protein CASSLEGGGPYEQYF.

The DNA of the CDR3 is TGTGCCAGCAGCTTTTCGCAGGACTACGAGCAGTACTTC. It translates to CASSFSQDYEQYF. The chain combines TRBV7-9 with TRBJ2-7; D not certain. Germline V gives CDR1 SEHNR, CDR2 FQNEAQ (reference sequence). V gave up 3 bases and J gave up 3 bases, with 9 bases separating them. The CDR3 sequence is 13 residues long.